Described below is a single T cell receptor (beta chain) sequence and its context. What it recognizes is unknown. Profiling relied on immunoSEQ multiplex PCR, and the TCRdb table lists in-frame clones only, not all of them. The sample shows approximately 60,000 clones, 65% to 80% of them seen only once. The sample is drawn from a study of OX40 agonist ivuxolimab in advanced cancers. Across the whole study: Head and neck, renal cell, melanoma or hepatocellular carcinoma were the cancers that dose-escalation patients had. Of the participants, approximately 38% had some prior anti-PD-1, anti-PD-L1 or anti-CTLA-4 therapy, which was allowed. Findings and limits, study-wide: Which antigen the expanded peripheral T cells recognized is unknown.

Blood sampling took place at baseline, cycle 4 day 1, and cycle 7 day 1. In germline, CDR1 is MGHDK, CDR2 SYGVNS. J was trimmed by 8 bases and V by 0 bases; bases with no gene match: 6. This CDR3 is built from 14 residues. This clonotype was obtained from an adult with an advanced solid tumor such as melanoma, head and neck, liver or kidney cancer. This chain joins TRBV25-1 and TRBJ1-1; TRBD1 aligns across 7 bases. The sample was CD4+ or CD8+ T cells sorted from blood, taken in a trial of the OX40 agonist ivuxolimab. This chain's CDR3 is CASSEYGVDREAFF. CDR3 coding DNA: TGTGCCAGCAGTGAATACGGGGTGGACAGGGAAGCTTTCTTT.